This TCR beta chain was found in a study of PD-1 blockade in classical Hodgkin lymphoma. Trimming cost V 3 bases and J 5 bases; bases outside gene matches: 10. Germline CDR1 SGHNT, CDR2 YYREEE (reference sequence). CDR3 length: 15 residues. Comment on this clone: The antigen remains undetermined.

Study findings and constraints: Newly diagnosed patients were said to have less baseline TCR diversity than healthy donors did.

The table came from immunoSEQ multiplex PCR; TCRdb's copy has only in-frame clones and leaves some out. In the table there are more than 50,000 clones, 80% to 90% of which are singletons. Brentuximab vedotin exposure varied among the patients, all of whom had relapsed after autologous stem cell transplantation. This specimen consisted of peripheral blood mononuclear cells (PBMCs), obtained at baseline. The rearrangement links TRBV5-4 to TRBJ2-5; 7 bases map to TRBD2. The TCR comes from a human donor with classical Hodgkin lymphoma. For the CDR3, the DNA is TGTGCCAGCAGCTCCAAACTAGGGGAGGGGGAGACCCAGTACTTC. This codes for CASSSKLGEGETQYF.